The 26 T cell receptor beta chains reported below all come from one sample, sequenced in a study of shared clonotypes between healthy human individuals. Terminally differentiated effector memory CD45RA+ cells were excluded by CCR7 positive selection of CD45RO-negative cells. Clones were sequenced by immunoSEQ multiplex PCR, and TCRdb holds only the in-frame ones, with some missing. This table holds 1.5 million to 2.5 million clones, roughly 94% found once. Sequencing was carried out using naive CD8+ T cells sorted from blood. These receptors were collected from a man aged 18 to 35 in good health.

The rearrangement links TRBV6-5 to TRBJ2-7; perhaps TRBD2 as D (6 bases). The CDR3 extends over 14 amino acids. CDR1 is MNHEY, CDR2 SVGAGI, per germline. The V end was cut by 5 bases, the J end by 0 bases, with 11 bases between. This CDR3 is CASSQTRSSYEQYF. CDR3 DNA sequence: TGTGCCAGCAGTCAGACTAGGAGCTCCTACGAGCAGTACTTC.

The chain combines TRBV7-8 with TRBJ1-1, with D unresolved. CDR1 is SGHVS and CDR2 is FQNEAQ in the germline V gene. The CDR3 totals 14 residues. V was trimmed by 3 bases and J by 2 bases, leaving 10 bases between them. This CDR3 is CASSLSEGNTEAFF. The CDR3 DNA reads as TGTGCCAGCAGCTTGAGCGAGGGTAACACTGAAGCTTTCTTT.

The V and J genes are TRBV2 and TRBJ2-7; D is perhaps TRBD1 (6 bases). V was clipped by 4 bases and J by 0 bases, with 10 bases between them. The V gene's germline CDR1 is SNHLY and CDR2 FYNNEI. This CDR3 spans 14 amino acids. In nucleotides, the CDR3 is TGTGCCAGCAGTGCTGGGGGCAACTCCTACGAGCAGTACTTC. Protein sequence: CASSAGGNSYEQYF.

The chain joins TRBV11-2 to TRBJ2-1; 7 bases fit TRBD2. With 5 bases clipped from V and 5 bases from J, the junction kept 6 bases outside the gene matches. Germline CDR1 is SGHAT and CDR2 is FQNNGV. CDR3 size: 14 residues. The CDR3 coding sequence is TGTGCCAGCAGCCGAGGACTAGGGGACAATGAGCAGTTCTTC. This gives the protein CASSRGLGDNEQFF.

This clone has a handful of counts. The CDR3 loop reads CASSFLAGTQETQYF. The DNA of the CDR3 is TGCGCCAGCAGCTTTCTAGCGGGGACCCAAGAGACCCAGTACTTC. The genes are TRBV5-1 and TRBJ2-5; 9 nucleotides agree with TRBD2. The germline V gene has CDR1 SGHRS and CDR2 YFSETQ. V dropped 2 bases and J dropped 1; count of bases not matched to a gene: 3. This CDR3 is built from 15 residues.

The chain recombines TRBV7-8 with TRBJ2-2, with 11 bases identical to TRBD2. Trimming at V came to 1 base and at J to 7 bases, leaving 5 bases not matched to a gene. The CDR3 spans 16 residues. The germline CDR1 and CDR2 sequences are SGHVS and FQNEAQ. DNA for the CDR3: TGTGCCAGCAGCTTAGACTCACTAGCGGGGGTCGGGGAGCTGTTTTTT. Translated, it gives CASSLDSLAGVGELFF.

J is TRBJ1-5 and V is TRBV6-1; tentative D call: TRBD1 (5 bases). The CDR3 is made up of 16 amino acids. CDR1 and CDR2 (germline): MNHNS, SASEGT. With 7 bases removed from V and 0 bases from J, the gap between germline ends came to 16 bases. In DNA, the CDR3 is TGTGCCAGCATTGAGGCGGGGCTTCGTAGCAATCAGCCCCAGCATTTT. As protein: CASIEAGLRSNQPQHF.

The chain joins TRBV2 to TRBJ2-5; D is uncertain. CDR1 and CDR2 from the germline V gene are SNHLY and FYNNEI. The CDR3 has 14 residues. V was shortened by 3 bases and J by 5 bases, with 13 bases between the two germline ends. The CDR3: CASSDLALQETQYF. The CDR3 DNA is TGTGCCAGCAGTGATCTGGCCCTGCAGGAGACCCAGTACTTC.

The CDR3 DNA reads TGCGCCAGTAGTTCTATGGGACAGAAAGAGACCCAGTACTTC. Protein sequence: CASSSMGQKETQYF. The chain has TRBV5-1 and TRBJ2-5, with 7 bases lining up with TRBD1. The germline V gene encodes CDR1 SGHRS and CDR2 YFSETQ. CDR3 length: 14 amino acids. The ends lost 8 bases at V and 3 bases at J; junction bases unmatched: 10.

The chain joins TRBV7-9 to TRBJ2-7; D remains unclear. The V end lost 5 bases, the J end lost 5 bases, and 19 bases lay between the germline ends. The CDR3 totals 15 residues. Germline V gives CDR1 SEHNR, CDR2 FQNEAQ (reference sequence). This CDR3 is CASSPPHSVENEQYF. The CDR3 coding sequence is TGTGCCAGCAGCCCCCCTCATTCGGTAGAGAACGAGCAGTACTTC.

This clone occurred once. CDR3 sequence: CASSLAFGWQDGYTF. In DNA, the CDR3 is TGCGCCAGCAGCTTGGCTTTTGGGTGGCAGGATGGCTACACCTTC. This chain connects TRBV5-1 to TRBJ1-2; D call uncertain. V shed 0 bases and J shed 6 bases, with 15 bases lying between them. The length of the CDR3 is 15 residues. Germline CDR1 reads SGHRS; CDR2 reads YFSETQ.

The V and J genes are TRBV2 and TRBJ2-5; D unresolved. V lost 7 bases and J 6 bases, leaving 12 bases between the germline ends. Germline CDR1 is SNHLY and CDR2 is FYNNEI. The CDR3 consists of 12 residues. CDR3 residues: CASTIDGKTQYF. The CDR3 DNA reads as TGTGCCAGCACCATAGATGGAAAGACCCAGTACTTC.

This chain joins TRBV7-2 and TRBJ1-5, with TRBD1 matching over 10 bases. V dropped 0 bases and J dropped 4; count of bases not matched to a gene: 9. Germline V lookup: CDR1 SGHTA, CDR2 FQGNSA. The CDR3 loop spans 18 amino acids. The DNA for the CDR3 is TGTGCCAGCAGCTTAGCGGGACAGGGGTGGCCGGTAAATCAGCCCCAGCATTTT. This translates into CASSLAGQGWPVNQPQHF.

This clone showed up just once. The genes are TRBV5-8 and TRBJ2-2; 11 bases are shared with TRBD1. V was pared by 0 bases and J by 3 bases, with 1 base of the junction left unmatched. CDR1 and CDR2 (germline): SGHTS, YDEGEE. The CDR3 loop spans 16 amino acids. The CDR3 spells CASSLGTGGDTGELFF. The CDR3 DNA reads TGTGCCAGCAGCTTGGGGACAGGGGGCGACACCGGGGAGCTGTTTTTT.

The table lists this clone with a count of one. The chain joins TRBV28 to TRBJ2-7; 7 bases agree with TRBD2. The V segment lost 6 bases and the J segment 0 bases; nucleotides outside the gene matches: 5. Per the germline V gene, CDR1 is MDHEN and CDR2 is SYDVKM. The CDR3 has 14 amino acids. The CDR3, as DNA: TGTGCCAGCAGCCTGGGGAGGGTCTCCTACGAGCAGTACTTC. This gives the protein CASSLGRVSYEQYF.

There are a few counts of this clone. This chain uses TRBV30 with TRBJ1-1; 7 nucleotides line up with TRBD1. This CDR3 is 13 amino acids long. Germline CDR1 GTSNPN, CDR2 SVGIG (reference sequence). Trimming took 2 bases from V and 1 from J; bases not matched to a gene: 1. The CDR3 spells CAWSHRGNTEAFF. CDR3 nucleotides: TGTGCCTGGAGTCACAGGGGGAACACTGAAGCTTTCTTT.

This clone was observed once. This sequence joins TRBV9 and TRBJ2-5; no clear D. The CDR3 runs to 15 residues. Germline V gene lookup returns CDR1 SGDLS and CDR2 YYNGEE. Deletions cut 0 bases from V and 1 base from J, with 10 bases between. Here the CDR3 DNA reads TGTGCCAGCAGCGTAGATGGCAGGTCCCAAGAGACCCAGTACTTC. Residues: CASSVDGRSQETQYF.

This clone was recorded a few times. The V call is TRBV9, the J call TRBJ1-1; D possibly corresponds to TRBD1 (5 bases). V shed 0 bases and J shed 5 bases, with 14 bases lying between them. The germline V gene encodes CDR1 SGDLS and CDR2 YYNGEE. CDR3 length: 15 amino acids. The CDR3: CASSVGGGGWTEAFF. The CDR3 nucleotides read TGTGCCAGCAGCGTAGGAGGCGGGGGGTGGACTGAAGCTTTCTTT.

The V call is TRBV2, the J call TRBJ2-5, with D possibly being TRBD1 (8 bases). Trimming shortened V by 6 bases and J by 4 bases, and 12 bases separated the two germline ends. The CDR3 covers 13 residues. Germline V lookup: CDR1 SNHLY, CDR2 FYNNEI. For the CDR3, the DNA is TGTGCCAGCAGCGGGGGGACAGGAGAGACCCAGTACTTC. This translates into CASSGGTGETQYF.

Here the CDR3 DNA reads TGTGCCACCGACACGGGACAGGGAGACGGCTACACCTTC. Translating it yields CATDTGQGDGYTF. The V and J genes are TRBV28 and TRBJ1-2; 9 positions agree with TRBD1. CDR1 is MDHEN and CDR2 is SYDVKM in the germline V gene. Trimming took 10 bases from V and 8 from J; bases not matched to a gene: 11. The CDR3 sequence is 13 residues long.

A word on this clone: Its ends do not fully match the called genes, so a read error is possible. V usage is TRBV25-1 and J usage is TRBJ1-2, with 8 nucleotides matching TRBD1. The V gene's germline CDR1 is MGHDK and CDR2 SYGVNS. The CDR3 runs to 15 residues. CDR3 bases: TGTGCCAGCAGTGGTCCGGGACAGGACCTCTATAGCTACACCTTC. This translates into CASSGPGQDLYSYTF.

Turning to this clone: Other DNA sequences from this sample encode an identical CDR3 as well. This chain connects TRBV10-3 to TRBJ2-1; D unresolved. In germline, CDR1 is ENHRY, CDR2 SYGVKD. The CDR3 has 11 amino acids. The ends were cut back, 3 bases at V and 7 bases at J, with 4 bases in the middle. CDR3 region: CAISEGNEQFF. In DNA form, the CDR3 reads TGTGCCATCAGTGAAGGTAATGAGCAGTTCTTC.

CDR3 coding DNA: TGTGCCAGCAGCTTAGTCGCAGGGGAATCTGGAAACACCATATATTTT. Its protein is CASSLVAGESGNTIYF. The chain links TRBV11-2 to TRBJ1-3; a weak D match, TRBD1 (6 bases). Trimming pared 1 base from V and 1 base from J, leaving 11 bases between. The CDR3 covers 16 residues. Germline CDR1 is SGHAT and CDR2 is FQNNGV.

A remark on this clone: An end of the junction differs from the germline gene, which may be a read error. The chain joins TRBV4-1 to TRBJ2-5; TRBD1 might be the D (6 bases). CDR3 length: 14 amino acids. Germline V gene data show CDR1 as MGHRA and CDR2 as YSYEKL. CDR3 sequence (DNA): TGCGCCAGCAGCCAAGATCGGGACATGCCAATCGGGGACTTC. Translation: CASSQDRDMPIGDF.

CDR3 nucleotide sequence: TGCGCCAGCAGCTTAGGGGCGGGGGGACTCAACAATGAGCAGTTCTTC. Protein product: CASSLGAGGLNNEQFF. The rearrangement joins TRBV5-1 to TRBJ2-1; TRBD2 matches at 8 bases. CDR1 and CDR2 (germline): SGHRS, YFSETQ. J gave up 5 bases and V 2 bases, and 9 bases lay outside the gene matches. CDR3 size: 16 residues.

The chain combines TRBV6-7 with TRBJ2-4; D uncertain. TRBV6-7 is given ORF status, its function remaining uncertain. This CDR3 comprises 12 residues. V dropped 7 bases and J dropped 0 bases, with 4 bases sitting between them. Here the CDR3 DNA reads TGTGCCAGCACGGTAGCCAAAAACATTCAGTACTTC. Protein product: CASTVAKNIQYF.